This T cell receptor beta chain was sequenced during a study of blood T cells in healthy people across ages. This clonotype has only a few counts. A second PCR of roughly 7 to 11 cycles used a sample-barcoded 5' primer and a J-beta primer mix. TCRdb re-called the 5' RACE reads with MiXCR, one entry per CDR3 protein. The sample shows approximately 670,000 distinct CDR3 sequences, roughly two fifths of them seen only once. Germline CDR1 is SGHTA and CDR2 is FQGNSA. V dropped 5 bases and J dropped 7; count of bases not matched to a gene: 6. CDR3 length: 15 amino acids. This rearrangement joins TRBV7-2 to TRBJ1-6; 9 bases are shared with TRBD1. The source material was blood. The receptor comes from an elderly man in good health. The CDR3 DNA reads TGTGCCAGCAGCGGCCGGGACAGGGACAATTCACCCCTCCACTTT. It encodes CASSGRDRDNSPLHF.